This T cell receptor (beta chain) originates from a study of PD-1 blockade in classical Hodgkin lymphoma. General study findings and limits: Prior to therapy, complete responders displayed diversity much like that of newly diagnosed patients.

Deletions cut 1 base from V and 7 bases from J, with 10 bases between. CDR1 is KGHSH, CDR2 LQKENI, per germline. The CDR3 length is 14 residues. Every patient experienced relapse after autologous stem cell transplantation, and brentuximab vedotin exposure varied. The study recorded best responses of complete response, partial response or progressive disease. This clone was detected many times. Antigen specificity is unknown. Assay used: immunoSEQ multiplex PCR; TCRdb lists only in-frame clones, some missing. Of roughly 30,000 clones listed, approximately 70% are singletons. The sequenced sample was peripheral blood mononuclear cells (PBMCs), obtained before the second cycle of nivolumab. V usage is TRBV18 and J usage is TRBJ2-2; no firm D call. The receptor comes from a human donor with classical Hodgkin lymphoma. The CDR3: CASSPRDFGGELFF. The CDR3, as DNA: TGTGCCAGCTCACCACGGGATTTCGGCGGGGAGCTGTTTTTT.